The rows below give T cell receptor beta chains drawn from one sample of a study of CD8 T cells in ankylosing spondylitis. TCRdb passed the 5' RACE reads through MiXCR, listing each CDR3 protein once. Here the sample spans 350,000 or so distinct CDR3 sequences, less than 10% being singletons. Sequencing was done on a sample of blood, either unsorted or a sorted T cell fraction (not recorded which). These receptors were collected from a male donor with ankylosing spondylitis. Each CDR3 is given with its conserved first and last residue. A D gene is named only where the DNA matches it firmly. Size values are once, few and many counts, or a class for expanded clones, and some rows have none.

v_gene	d_gene	j_gene	abundance	len	CDR3aa	CDR3nt
TRBV20-1	-	TRBJ2-5	-	12	CSVEPGVETQYF	TGCAGTGTGGAACCTGGGGTGGAGACCCAGTACTTC
TRBV2	-	TRBJ1-1	few	9	CASYTEAFF	TGTGCCAGTTACACTGAAGCTTTCTTT
TRBV10-3	TRBD2	TRBJ2-1	many	19	CATQAPPPEAGVGYDEQFF	TGTGCCACTCAAGCTCCCCCACCAGAAGCGGGAGTGGGGTATGATGAGCAGTTCTTC
TRBV20-1	-	TRBJ1-2	-	18	CCARASRGIWTMDYGYTF	TGCTGTGCTAGGGCCTCCAGGGGAATCTGGACTATGGATTATGGCTACACCTTC
TRBV20-1	TRBD2	TRBJ2-5	-	17	CSVESGTSGRGTETQYF	TGCAGCGTAGAGTCTGGGACTAGCGGGAGAGGTACAGAGACCCAGTACTTC
TRBV9	TRBD1	TRBJ1-4	few	13	CASSGTGDEKLFF	TGTGCCAGCAGCGGGACAGGGGATGAAAAACTGTTTTTT
TRBV20-1	TRBD2	TRBJ2-1	few	15	CSARPGTSGYNEQFF	TGCAGTGCTAGACCCGGGACTAGCGGTTACAATGAGCAGTTCTTC
TRBV12-3/TRBV12-4	-	TRBJ1-5	-	16	CASSQRGVLSNQPQHF	TGTGCCAGCAGCCAAAGGGGGGTCCTTTCCAATCAGCCCCAGCATTTT
TRBV5-1	-	TRBJ1-5	few	15	CASSWDGLSNQPQHF	TGCGCCAGCAGTTGGGACGGACTGAGCAATCAGCCCCAGCATTTT
TRBV11-1	-	TRBJ2-7	many	16	CASSSPDRFLSYEQYF	TGTGCCAGCAGCTCGCCGGACAGATTTTTATCCTACGAGCAGTACTTC
TRBV6-5	TRBD1	TRBJ2-7	-	14	CASSLRTGPDEQYF	TGTGCCAGCAGTCTACGGACAGGGCCAGACGAGCAGTACTTC
TRBV28	-	TRBJ2-7	few	12	CASSETVYEQYF	TGTGCCAGCAGCGAAACCGTTTACGAGCAGTACTTC
TRBV15	-	TRBJ2-7	few	17	CATSREGGEGSFYEQYF	TGTGCCACCAGCAGAGAAGGGGGGGAGGGTAGCTTCTACGAGCAGTACTTC
TRBV12-3/TRBV12-4	-	TRBJ2-6	many	21	CASSLVPGLLNRGSGANVLTF	TGTGCCAGCAGTTTAGTTCCGGGACTCCTAAATAGGGGATCTGGGGCCAACGTCCTGACTTTC
TRBV30	-	TRBJ2-2	many	14	CAWTEGPNTGELFF	TGTGCCTGGACTGAGGGGCCGAACACCGGGGAGCTGTTTTTT
TRBV7-3	-	TRBJ2-1	-	17	CASSLTGGATPNNEQFF	TGTGCCAGCAGCTTAACGGGTGGAGCTACCCCCAACAATGAGCAGTTCTTC
TRBV29-1	TRBD2	TRBJ2-5	-	19	CSVALTSGSVRANRGTQYF	TGCAGCGTTGCCCTGACTAGCGGGAGTGTGAGGGCAAATCGGGGGACCCAGTACTTC
TRBV10-3	-	TRBJ2-1	many	10	CAIGYNEQFF	TGTGCCATCGGTTACAATGAGCAGTTCTTC
TRBV7-9	-	TRBJ1-5	-	13	CASPRRSNQPQHF	TGTGCCAGCCCACGACGTAGCAATCAGCCCCAGCATTTT
TRBV12-3/TRBV12-4	TRBD1	TRBJ1-2	many	14	CASSWGTAIYGYTF	TGTGCCAGCAGCTGGGGGACAGCTATCTATGGCTACACCTTC
TRBV2	TRBD2	TRBJ2-7	few	14	CASRREGLSYEQYF	TGTGCCAGCAGGCGGGAGGGTCTCTCCTACGAGCAGTACTTC
TRBV24-1	TRBD2	TRBJ2-1	few	16	CATSDSTSGPENEQFF	TGTGCCACCAGTGATTCAACTAGCGGGCCAGAGAATGAGCAGTTCTTC
TRBV29-1	-	TRBJ2-3	-	15	CSVNRESHPTDTQYF	TGCAGCGTAAACAGGGAGAGTCACCCCACAGATACGCAGTATTTT
TRBV28	-	TRBJ2-1	-	16	CASSFDRWGSYNEQFF	TGTGCCAGCAGTTTCGACAGGTGGGGATCCTACAATGAGCAGTTCTTC
TRBV28	-	TRBJ2-7	-	14	CASSWSTNKYEQYF	TGTGCCAGCAGTTGGTCTACTAATAAGTACGAGCAGTACTTC
TRBV20-1	TRBD1	TRBJ1-4	many	14	CSARWDRGHEKLFF	TGCAGTGCTAGATGGGACAGGGGGCATGAAAAACTGTTTTTT
TRBV12-3/TRBV12-4	TRBD1	TRBJ1-5	-	14	CASSLRAGGQPQHF	TGTGCCAGCAGTTTACGGGCAGGGGGCCAGCCCCAGCATTTT
TRBV29-1	-	TRBJ2-5	few	12	CSVVKYPETQYF	TGCAGCGTTGTTAAATATCCAGAGACCCAGTACTTC
TRBV2	TRBD2	TRBJ2-7	-	15	CAIGLAGESSYEQYF	TGTGCCATAGGACTAGCGGGAGAATCCTCCTACGAGCAGTACTTC